One and the same sample provided the 26 T cell receptor beta chains below, sequenced in a study of blood T cells in healthy people across ages. With a J-beta primer mix and a sample-barcoded 5' primer, a second PCR ran about 7 to 12 cycles. TCRdb reanalysed the 5' RACE reads using MiXCR and keeps one entry per CDR3 protein. The repertoire has 1.5 million to 2 million distinct CDR3 sequences, roughly 27% of them found once; the top ten carry 7.7%. Sequencing used blood. These receptors originate from a woman in her 30s in good health.

A few counts support this clonotype. The chain uses TRBV25-1 and TRBJ1-5, with D maybe TRBD1 (6 bases). Trimming cost V 6 bases and J 3 bases, with 12 bases left between them. The CDR3 totals 14 residues. In germline, CDR1 is MGHDK, CDR2 SYGVNS. The CDR3 DNA follows: TGTGCCAGCAGCGGAGGACAGTCCAATCAGCCCCAGCATTTT. This gives the protein CASSGGQSNQPQHF. The full variable domain, rest sourced from reference TRBV25-1 and TRBJ1-5, is EADIYQTPRYLVIGTGKKITLECSQTMGHDKMYWYQQDPGMELHLIHYSYGVNSTEKGDLSSESTVSRIRTEHFPLTLESARPSHTSQYLCASSGGQSNQPQHFGDGTRLSIL.

This chain connects TRBV7-6 to TRBJ2-5, with D hard to call. The germline V gene has CDR1 SGHVS and CDR2 FNYEAQ. The CDR3 covers 15 residues. The germline V and J ends were trimmed by 1 base and 1 base, with 10 bases remaining between them. The CDR3 nucleotides read TGTGCCAGCAGCTTAGGGGCGAACAGCCAAGAGACCCAGTACTTC. It codes for CASSLGANSQETQYF.

CDR3 nucleotides: TGTGCCACCAGCAGGGACCACGACAGGGTGGTTGCTGGGGCCAACGTCCTGACTTTC. Its translation is CATSRDHDRVVAGANVLTF. The chain joins TRBV15 to TRBJ2-6, with 7 bases fitting TRBD1. The V and J ends lost 3 bases and 2 bases, in that order; junction bases with no gene match: 13. The CDR3 has 19 amino acids. The germline CDR1 and CDR2 sequences are LNHNV and YYDKDF (reference sequence).

This clonotype was counted a single time. One base away lies a much larger clone, so this may be a sequencing read error. This chain joins TRBV29-1 and TRBJ2-3, with TRBD2 matching over 7 bases. The CDR3 runs to 14 residues. V was pared by 5 bases and J by 6 bases, with 11 bases of the junction left unmatched. The germline V gene encodes CDR1 SQVTM and CDR2 ANQGSEA. The CDR3 here is CSVLRGRGWDTQYF. In DNA, the CDR3 is TGCAGCGTTCTGCGCGGGAGAGGTTGGGATACGCAGTATTTT.

This clonotype occurred many times. This rearrangement joins TRBV12-3 or TRBV12-4 to TRBJ2-3, with D tentatively TRBD1 or TRBD2 (6 bases each). Gene TRBJ2-5 matches the end of the DNA better, so the J call may be wrong. The CDR3 consists of 12 residues. The CDR3 bases are TGTGCCAGCAGTTTGAAGGGGGGGACCCAGTACTTC. As protein: CASSLKGGTQYF.

This rearrangement joins TRBV14 to TRBJ2-7; D is perhaps TRBD1 (6 bases). Germline lookup yields CDR1 SGHDN and CDR2 FVKESK. V was clipped by 4 bases and J by 6 bases, with 16 bases between them. This CDR3 region has 14 residues. The CDR3 sequence: CASSRGQALTEQYF. DNA for the CDR3: TGTGCCAGCAGCCGGGGGCAGGCCCTTACCGAGCAGTACTTC.

The sample holds a few counts of this clonotype. The rearrangement joins TRBV14 to TRBJ2-5; D is ambiguous. CDR3 length: 12 residues. Germline lookup yields CDR1 SGHDN and CDR2 FVKESK. V lost 1 base, J lost 5 bases, and 5 bases lay in between. As DNA, the CDR3 is TGTGCCAGCAGCCAAGCGGTGGAGACCCAGTACTTC. Translation gives CASSQAVETQYF.

This clonotype was seen only a few times. This chain links TRBV4-3 with TRBJ2-3; D gene uncertain. Germline CDR1 reads LGHNA; CDR2 reads YSLEER. The V end was cut by 0 bases, the J end by 4 bases, with 8 bases between. This CDR3 has 14 amino acids. In DNA, the CDR3 is TGCGCCAGCAGCCAAGACGGGCTCGCAGATACGCAGTATTTT. Protein sequence: CASSQDGLADTQYF.

V usage is TRBV10-3 and J usage is TRBJ1-3; the match to TRBD1 covers 8 bases. Per the germline V gene, CDR1 is ENHRY and CDR2 is SYGVKD. J was trimmed by 5 bases and V by 3 bases; bases with no gene match: 6. The CDR3 is 15 amino acids. The CDR3 sequence: CAISDEDRERNTIYF. The CDR3 DNA reads as TGTGCCATCAGTGATGAGGACAGGGAGAGAAACACCATATATTTT.

The CDR3 nucleotides read TGTGCCAGCAGTGAAGTCGGCAGGGTTAACGAGCAGTACTTC. It encodes CASSEVGRVNEQYF. V is TRBV6-1 and J is TRBJ2-7; TRBD1 is a possible D gene (5 bases). The CDR3 runs 14 residues. Germline V gene lookup returns CDR1 MNHNS and CDR2 SASEGT. Trimming left V 1 base short and J 5 bases short, with 12 bases between.

This clonotype was found many times. This rearrangement joins TRBV29-1 to TRBJ2-7, with 14 bases lining up with TRBD2. V trimming: 6 bases; J trimming: 11 bases; junction bases outside the gene matches: 6. Germline V gene data show CDR1 as SQVTM and CDR2 as ANQGSEA. The CDR3 extends over 12 amino acids. CDR3 DNA: TGCAGCGTCGTGTGGGGACTAGCGGGAGAGTACTTC. As protein: CSVVWGLAGEYF.

This clonotype was counted a few times. This chain links TRBV7-2 with TRBJ2-3, with TRBD2 as a possible D gene (6 bases). The CDR3 runs to 15 residues. The V and J ends lost 6 bases and 6 bases respectively, with 19 bases between them. Looked up from germline, CDR1 is SGHTA and CDR2 is FQGNSA. CDR3 protein: CASRSLEGGRDTQYF. The CDR3 DNA reads as TGTGCCAGCAGGTCACTGGAGGGTGGAAGGGATACGCAGTATTTT.

This clonotype was seen ten or more times. The chain combines TRBV12-3 or TRBV12-4 with TRBJ2-7; D gene uncertain. This CDR3 is 14 amino acids long. The V gene lost 5 bases and the J gene lost 2 bases, with 13 bases spanning the gap. CDR3 loop: CASSPRLATYEQYF. The CDR3 nucleotides are TGTGCCAGCAGTCCTCGACTGGCGACCTACGAGCAGTACTTC.

Only a few counts were recorded for this clonotype. The chain couples TRBV7-2 to TRBJ2-1; 8 nucleotides line up with TRBD2. V lost 4 bases to trimming and J lost 5 bases; unmatched junction nucleotides: 10. Per germline, CDR1 SGHTA and CDR2 FQGNSA. The CDR3 spans 16 residues. CDR3 coding DNA: TGTGCCAGCAGCTCCGGACTAGCCCCCATCCACAATGAGCAGTTCTTC. This codes for CASSSGLAPIHNEQFF.

This chain connects TRBV20-1 to TRBJ1-5; TRBD1 matches at 8 bases. Germline V gene lookup returns CDR1 DFQATT and CDR2 SNEGSKA (reference sequence). V lost 3 bases and J lost 6; bases outside the gene matches: 10. This CDR3 has 15 residues. CDR3 bases: TGCAGTGCTAGTATGTCAGGGGGCTTCGGTCAGCCCCAGCATTTT. As protein: CSASMSGGFGQPQHF.

This clonotype occurred many times. J is TRBJ2-6 and V is TRBV29-1; D remains unclear. Trimming stripped 3 bases from V and 2 bases from J, with 5 bases between. The CDR3 contains 13 residues. CDR1 is SQVTM and CDR2 is ANQGSEA in the germline V gene. The CDR3 loop reads CSVESPGANVLTF. CDR3 nucleotide sequence: TGCAGCGTTGAGTCCCCTGGGGCCAACGTCCTGACTTTC.

V is TRBV18 and J is TRBJ2-7; D not certain. Looked up from germline, CDR1 is KGHSH and CDR2 is LQKENI. This CDR3 has 16 residues. V gave up 3 bases and J gave up 7 bases, with 22 bases separating them. This CDR3 reads CASSPLNSEGYNEQYF. CDR3 DNA: TGTGCCAGCTCACCTCTGAACAGCGAAGGCTACAATGAGCAGTACTTC.

In regard to this clonotype: This may be a read error: a much more frequent sequence differs by one nucleotide. The chain couples TRBV12-3 or TRBV12-4 to TRBJ2-5; TRBD2 matches at 9 bases. The CDR3 runs to 15 residues. CDR3 sequence reads: CAGSPSGDQDETQYF. CDR3 coding DNA: TGTGCCGGCAGTCCTAGCGGGGACCAAGATGAGACCCAGTACTTC.

This clonotype occurred many times. For the CDR3, the DNA is TGCGCCAGCAGAGGGTTTGGCTATGGCTACACCTTC. Its protein product is CASRGFGYGYTF. The rearrangement links TRBV5-1 to TRBJ1-2, with no clear D. The ends were cut back, 5 bases at V and 4 bases at J, with 9 bases in the middle. The V gene's germline CDR1 is SGHRS and CDR2 YFSETQ. This CDR3 has 12 residues.

This clonotype was counted a few times. V is TRBV20-1 and J is TRBJ2-5, with D unclear. Germline V CDR1 and CDR2: DFQATT, SNEGSKA (reference sequence). The CDR3 has 12 amino acids. V was pared by 2 bases and J by 5 bases, with 9 bases between. As DNA, the CDR3 is TGCAGTGCTAGAACGGGTTCCGAGACCCAGTACTTC. Residues: CSARTGSETQYF.

This clonotype was detected many times. The chain links TRBV10-2 to TRBJ2-7; D possibly corresponds to TRBD2 (6 bases). CDR3 length: 13 amino acids. Germline CDR1 WSHSY, CDR2 SAAADI. With 2 bases removed from V and 3 bases from J, the gap between germline ends came to 8 bases. CDR3 sequence reads: CASSEGGIYEQYF. The CDR3 DNA follows: TGCGCCAGCAGTGAGGGGGGGATCTACGAGCAGTACTTC.

This chain uses TRBV28 with TRBJ2-7; D perhaps matches TRBD1 (6 bases). From germline, CDR1 is MDHEN and CDR2 SYDVKM. Trimming pared 4 bases from V and 2 bases from J, leaving 18 bases between. CDR3 size: 16 residues. CDR3 in amino acids: CASSYTVRDKTYEQYF. DNA for the CDR3: TGTGCCAGCAGTTATACGGTCCGGGACAAGACCTACGAGCAGTACTTC. The full variable domain, completed using reference TRBV28 and TRBJ2-7, is DVKVTQSSRYLVKRTGEKVFLECVQDMDHENMFWYRQDPGLGLRLIYFSYDVKMKEKGDIPEGYSVSREKKERFSLILESASTNQTSMYLCASSYTVRDKTYEQYFGPGTRLTVT.

This clonotype was observed a handful of times. The V gene is TRBV7-9, the J gene TRBJ1-6; 7 nucleotides match TRBD1. J gave up 10 bases and V 5 bases, and 8 bases lay outside the gene matches. The germline gives CDR1 SEHNR, CDR2 FQNEAQ (reference sequence). This CDR3 comprises 14 residues. DNA for the CDR3: TGTGCCAGCAGCCTAGACAGGGTAGCGTCACCCCTCCACTTT. Protein product: CASSLDRVASPLHF.

This clonotype was found a few times. One junction end does not reproduce the germline sequence, and a read error may be involved. The V and J genes are TRBV6-5 and TRBJ1-4, with a possible D match to TRBD1 (5 bases). The CDR3 runs 19 residues. Germline loops: CDR1 MNHEY, CDR2 SVGAGI. The CDR3 DNA reads as TGTGCCAGCAGCTACTCCTTGGGGGGGGGTCCCACAACTAATGAAAAACTGTTTTTT. Amino acid sequence: CASSYSLGGGPTTNEKLFF.

The gene calls are TRBV29-1 and TRBJ2-5; 7 bases agree with TRBD1. J was trimmed by 2 bases and V by 5 bases; bases with no gene match: 5. The CDR3 totals 13 residues. CDR1 and CDR2 (germline): SQVTM, ANQGSEA. The CDR3: CSVKGQSQETQYF. DNA of the CDR3: TGCAGCGTTAAGGGACAGTCTCAAGAGACCCAGTACTTC. Together with reference TRBV29-1 and TRBJ2-5, the CDR3 gives the full variable domain: SAVISQKPSRDICQRGTSLTIQCQVDSQVTMMFWYRQQPGQSLTLIATANQGSEATYESGFVIDKFPISRPNLTFSTLTVSNMSPEDSSIYLCSVKGQSQETQYFGPGTRLLVL.

This clonotype was picked up many times. The rearrangement joins TRBV2 to TRBJ1-2; 9 nucleotides match TRBD1. Germline V gene lookup returns CDR1 SNHLY and CDR2 FYNNEI. The CDR3 runs to 14 residues. V shed 6 bases, J shed 2 bases, and the junction held 4 bases outside the gene matches. CDR3 region: CASRRQGDNYGYTF. The DNA of the CDR3 is TGTGCCAGCAGAAGACAGGGGGACAACTATGGCTACACCTTC.